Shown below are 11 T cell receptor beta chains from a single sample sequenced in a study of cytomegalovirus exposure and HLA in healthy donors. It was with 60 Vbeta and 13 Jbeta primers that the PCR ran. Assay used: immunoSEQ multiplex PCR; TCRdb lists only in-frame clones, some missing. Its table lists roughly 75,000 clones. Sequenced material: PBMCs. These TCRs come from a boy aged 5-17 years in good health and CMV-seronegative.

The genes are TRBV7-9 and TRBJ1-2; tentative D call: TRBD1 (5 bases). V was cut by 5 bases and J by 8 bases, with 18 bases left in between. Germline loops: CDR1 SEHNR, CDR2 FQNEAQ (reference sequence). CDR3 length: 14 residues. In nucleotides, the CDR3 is TGTGCCAGCAGCCCGGGCGGGGGAGGTAGAGGCTACACCTTC. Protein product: CASSPGGGGRGYTF.

The DNA for the CDR3 is TGTGCCAGCAGCCAAGATTATGGTACAGCCGATAACTATGGCTACACCTTC. Its protein product is CASSQDYGTADNYGYTF. The V gene is TRBV4-2, the J gene TRBJ1-2, with D unresolved. The germline V gene has CDR1 LGHNA and CDR2 YNFKEQ. The CDR3 has 17 residues. V dropped 0 bases and J dropped 1 base, with 15 bases sitting between them.

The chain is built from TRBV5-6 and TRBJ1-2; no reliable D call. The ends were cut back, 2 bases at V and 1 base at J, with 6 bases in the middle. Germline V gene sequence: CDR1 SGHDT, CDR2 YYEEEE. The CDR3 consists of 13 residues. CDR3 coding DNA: TGTGCCAGCAGCTTATCTAATAACTATGGCTACACCTTC. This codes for CASSLSNNYGYTF. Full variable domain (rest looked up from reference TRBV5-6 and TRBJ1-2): DAGVTQSPTHLIKTRGQQVTLRCSPKSGHDTVSWYQQALGQGPQFIFQYYEEEERQRGNFPDRFSGHQFPNYSSELNVNALLLGDSALYLCASSLSNNYGYTFGSGTRLTVV.

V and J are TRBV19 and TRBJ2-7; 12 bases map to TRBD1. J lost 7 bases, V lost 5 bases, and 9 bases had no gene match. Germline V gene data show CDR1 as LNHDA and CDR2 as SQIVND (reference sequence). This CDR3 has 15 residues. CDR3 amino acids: CASSAGTGGHPEQYF. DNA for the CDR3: TGTGCCAGTAGTGCAGGGACAGGGGGCCACCCTGAGCAGTACTTC. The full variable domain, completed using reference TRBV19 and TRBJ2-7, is DGGITQSPKYLFRKEGQNVTLSCEQNLNHDAMYWYRQDPGQGLRLIYYSQIVNDFQKGDIAEGYSVSREKKESFPLTVTSAQKNPTAFYLCASSAGTGGHPEQYFGPGTRLTVT.

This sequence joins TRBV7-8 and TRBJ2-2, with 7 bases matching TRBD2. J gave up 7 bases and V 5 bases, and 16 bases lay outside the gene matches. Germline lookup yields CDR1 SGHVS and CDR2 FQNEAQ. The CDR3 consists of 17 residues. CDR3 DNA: TGTGCCAGCAGCCCGCCGGCCAGGGCGGGAGTGTTCGGGGAGCTGTTTTTT. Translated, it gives CASSPPARAGVFGELFF. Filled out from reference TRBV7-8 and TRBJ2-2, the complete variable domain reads GAGVSQSPRYKVAKRGQDVALRCDPISGHVSLFWYQQALGQGPEFLTYFQNEAQLDKSGLPSDRFFAERPEGSVSTLKIQRTQQEDSAVYLCASSPPARAGVFGELFFGEGSRLTVL.

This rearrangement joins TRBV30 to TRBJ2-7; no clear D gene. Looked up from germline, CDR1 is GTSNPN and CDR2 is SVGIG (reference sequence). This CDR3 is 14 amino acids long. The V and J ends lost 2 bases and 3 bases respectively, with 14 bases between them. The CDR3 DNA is TGTGCCTGGAGTAAAAATAAAGCTGACTACGAGCAGTACTTC. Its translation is CAWSKNKADYEQYF.

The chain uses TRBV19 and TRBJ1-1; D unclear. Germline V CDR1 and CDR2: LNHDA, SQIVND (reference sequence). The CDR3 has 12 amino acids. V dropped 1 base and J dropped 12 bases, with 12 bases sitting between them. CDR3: CASSIGRGGTFF. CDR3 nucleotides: TGTGCCAGTAGTATAGGTCGGGGAGGAACTTTCTTT.

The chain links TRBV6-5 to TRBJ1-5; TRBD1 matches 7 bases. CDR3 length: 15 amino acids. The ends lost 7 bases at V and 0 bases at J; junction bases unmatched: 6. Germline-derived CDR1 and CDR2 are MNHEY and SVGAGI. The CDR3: CASKEAGGSNQPQHF. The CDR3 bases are TGTGCCAGCAAGGAGGCAGGGGGTAGCAATCAGCCCCAGCATTTT.

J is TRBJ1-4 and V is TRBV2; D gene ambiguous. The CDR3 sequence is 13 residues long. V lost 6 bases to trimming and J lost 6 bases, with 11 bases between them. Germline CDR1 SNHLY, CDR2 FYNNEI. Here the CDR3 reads CASSREEYEKLFF. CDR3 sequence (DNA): TGTGCCAGCAGCCGAGAGGAGTATGAAAAACTGTTTTTT. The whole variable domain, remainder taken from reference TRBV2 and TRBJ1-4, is EPEVTQTPSHQVTQMGQEVILRCVPISNHLYFYWYRQILGQKVEFLVSFYNNEISEKSEIFDDQFSVERPDGSNFTLKIRSTKLEDSAMYFCASSREEYEKLFFGSGTQLSVL.

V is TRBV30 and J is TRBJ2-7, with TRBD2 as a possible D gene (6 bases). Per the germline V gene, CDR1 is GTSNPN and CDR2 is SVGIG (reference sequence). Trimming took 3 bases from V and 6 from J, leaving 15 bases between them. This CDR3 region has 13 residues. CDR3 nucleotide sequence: TGTGCCTGGAGCCCGGGAGTCGGGGGCGAGCAGTACTTC. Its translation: CAWSPGVGGEQYF.

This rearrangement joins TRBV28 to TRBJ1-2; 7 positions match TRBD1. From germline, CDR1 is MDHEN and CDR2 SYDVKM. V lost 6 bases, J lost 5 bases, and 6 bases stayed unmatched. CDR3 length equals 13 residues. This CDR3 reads CASRVTGEYGYTF. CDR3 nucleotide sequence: TGTGCCAGCAGAGTAACAGGGGAATATGGCTACACCTTC.